The 28 T cell receptor beta chains listed next were all sequenced from one sample in a study of blood T cell repertoires in COVID-19. The protocol was immunoSEQ multiplex PCR, while the TCRdb copy is restricted to in-frame clones and leaves out a portion. The data contain around 100,000 clones, around 89% of them seen just once; the ten biggest clones take up 3.5%. The specimen was peripheral blood. The receptors stem from a woman aged 55-70 years with acute or convalescent COVID-19.

The V call is TRBV5-1, the J call TRBJ1-5; D call uncertain. This CDR3 region has 15 residues. CDR1 and CDR2 from the germline V gene are SGHRS and YFSETQ. The V and J ends lost 2 bases and 0 bases respectively, with 9 bases between them. The CDR3 DNA is TGCGCCAGCAGCTTAGGTACGGGTAGCAATCAGCCCCAGCATTTT. It codes for CASSLGTGSNQPQHF.

The rearrangement joins TRBV12-3 or TRBV12-4 to TRBJ1-1, with 9 nucleotides matching TRBD1. This CDR3 spans 13 amino acids. J lost 3 bases, V lost 6 bases, and 2 bases had no gene match. In DNA form, the CDR3 reads TGTGCCAGCAGCGGACAGGGGCACACTGAAGCTTTCTTT. It specifies CASSGQGHTEAFF.

This chain connects TRBV11-1 to TRBJ2-3; D may be TRBD2 (5 bases). V was cut by 0 bases and J by 3 bases, with 13 bases left in between. This CDR3 comprises 16 residues. In germline, CDR1 is SGHAT, CDR2 FQDESV (reference sequence). CDR3 loop: CASSLAGGGPTDTQYF. The DNA of the CDR3 is TGTGCCAGCAGCTTAGCAGGTGGCGGGCCAACAGATACGCAGTATTTT. The variable domain in full, completed from reference TRBV11-1 and TRBJ2-3, reads EAEVAQSPRYKITEKSQAVAFWCDPISGHATLYWYRQILGQGPELLVQFQDESVVDDSQLPKDRFSAERLKGVDSTLKIQPAELGDSAMYLCASSLAGGGPTDTQYFGPGTRLTVL.

The gene calls are TRBV27 and TRBJ2-1; TRBD2 matches 10 bases. From germline, CDR1 is MNHEY and CDR2 SMNVEV (reference sequence). V gave up 5 bases and J gave up 7 bases; unmatched junction bases: 8. The CDR3 runs 15 residues. CDR3 sequence (DNA): TGTGCCAGCAGTCCCCTAGCGGGAGTAGGGAATGAGCAGTTCTTC. Translation: CASSPLAGVGNEQFF.

This chain links TRBV10-1 with TRBJ2-7; 9 nucleotides line up with TRBD2. V lost 11 bases, J lost 3 bases, and 11 bases stayed unmatched. Germline CDR1 WNHNN, CDR2 SYGVQD (reference sequence). The CDR3 runs to 14 residues. This chain's CDR3 is CAGRIAGDGYEQYV. CDR3 DNA: TGCGCCGGTAGGATAGCGGGAGATGGCTACGAGCAGTACGTC.

The V gene is TRBV29-1, the J gene TRBJ2-2; TRBD2 aligns across 11 bases. The V and J ends lost 6 bases and 2 bases, in that order; junction bases with no gene match: 8. CDR1 and CDR2 from the germline V gene are SQVTM and ANQGSEA. The CDR3 length is 16 residues. The CDR3 DNA reads TGCAGCGTCACCGGGACTAGCGGTAGAAACACCGGGGAGCTGTTTTTT. Protein product: CSVTGTSGRNTGELFF.

The chain combines TRBV28 with TRBJ1-5; perhaps TRBD1 as D (6 bases). The CDR3 covers 18 residues. CDR1 is MDHEN and CDR2 is SYDVKM in the germline V gene. Trimming shortened V by 3 bases and J by 0 bases, and 18 bases separated the two germline ends. The DNA for the CDR3 is TGTGCCAGCAGTTTTCTGGGACAAGTTTTTTATAGCAATCAGCCCCAGCATTTT. Protein product: CASSFLGQVFYSNQPQHF.

The chain links TRBV28 to TRBJ2-1, with D perhaps matching TRBD2 (6 bases). This CDR3 has 15 residues. Trimming took 5 bases from V and 3 from J, leaving 14 bases between them. Germline V gives CDR1 MDHEN, CDR2 SYDVKM. CDR3 protein: CASSGGGGNYNEQFF. The CDR3 region has the DNA TGTGCCAGCAGTGGGGGAGGCGGTAACTACAATGAGCAGTTCTTC.

A single count supports this clone. The rearrangement joins TRBV25-1 to TRBJ1-5; 7 bases agree with TRBD1. Trimming removed 4 bases from V and 4 bases from J; junction bases left unmatched: 1. This CDR3 is 13 amino acids long. The germline V gene encodes CDR1 MGHDK and CDR2 SYGVNS. CDR3 loop: CASSGGQNQPQHF. CDR3 nucleotides: TGTGCCAGCAGTGGGGGACAGAATCAGCCCCAGCATTTT.

Of note for this clone: No conserved phenylalanine or tryptophan is present at the end of the CDR3, so a read error is the likely explanation. It is unclear where the CDR3 begins or ends on the DNA, so no DNA is shown, and the CDR3 is as TCRdb lists it. The chain recombines TRBV18 with TRBJ2-7; the D segment call TRBD1 is taken from the table without a DNA check. The CDR3 is 8 residues long, counting both termini. Germline V CDR1 and CDR2: KGHSH, LQKENI. This CDR3 reads CASLRGRS.

This chain joins TRBV12-3 or TRBV12-4 and TRBJ2-5; D is unresolved. The V and J ends lost 5 bases and 7 bases respectively, with 8 bases between them. CDR3 size: 11 residues. CDR3 DNA sequence: TGTGCCAGCAGTAGACTCGGGACCCAGTACTTC. This gives the protein CASSRLGTQYF.

V gene TRBV9 combines with J gene TRBJ2-1; D remains ambiguous. Trimming stripped 3 bases from V and 8 bases from J, with 12 bases between. The CDR3 extends over 13 amino acids. The germline V gene encodes CDR1 SGDLS and CDR2 YYNGEE. The CDR3 coding sequence is TGTGCCAGCAGCGGTTATCCTCCCCATGAGCAGTTCTTC. Translated, it gives CASSGYPPHEQFF.

The rearrangement joins TRBV7-2 to TRBJ1-2; D call uncertain. V was shortened by 3 bases and J by 3 bases, with 8 bases between the two germline ends. The V gene's germline CDR1 is SGHTA and CDR2 FQGNSA. The CDR3 length is 13 residues. In DNA, the CDR3 is TGTGCCAGCAGCTTCAGGTTCGACTATGGCTACACCTTC. Translated, it gives CASSFRFDYGYTF. Full variable domain (rest looked up from reference TRBV7-2 and TRBJ1-2): GAGVSQSPSNKVTEKGKDVELRCDPISGHTALYWYRQSLGQGLEFLIYFQGNSAPDKSGLPSDRFSAERTGGSVSTLTIQRTQQEDSAVYLCASSFRFDYGYTFGSGTRLTVV.

DNA for the CDR3: TGTGCCAGCAGGGCGACTAGCGGGAGTTACGAGCAGTACTTC. Protein product: CASRATSGSYEQYF. The rearrangement uses TRBV25-1 and TRBJ2-7, with 12 nucleotides matching TRBD2. Germline CDR1 and CDR2: MGHDK and SYGVNS. There are 14 residues in the CDR3. The trim removed 6 bases at V and 4 bases at J, leaving 4 bases unmatched.

This chain connects TRBV3-1 (or the pseudogene TRBV3-2) to TRBJ1-3; 8 bases line up with TRBD1. There are 16 residues in the CDR3. With 3 bases clipped from V and 2 bases from J, the junction kept 6 bases outside the gene matches. In germline, CDR1 is LGHDT, CDR2 YNNKEL (reference sequence). The DNA of the CDR3 is TGTGCCAGCAGCCATTGGGACAGGATTACTGGAAACACCATATATTTT. It yields the protein CASSHWDRITGNTIYF.

The V gene is TRBV30, the J gene TRBJ2-1, with 7 bases aligning to TRBD2. Germline lookup yields CDR1 GTSNPN and CDR2 SVGIG (reference sequence). V shed 4 bases, J shed 3 bases, and the junction held 6 bases outside the gene matches. The CDR3 contains 14 residues. CDR3 DNA sequence: TGTGCCTGGATAAGTGGCGGGAGCTACAATGAGCAGTTCTTC. The encoded protein is CAWISGGSYNEQFF.

This chain links TRBV18 with TRBJ1-1; TRBD1 might be the D (5 bases). Trimming took off 3 bases at V and 1 base at J, with 21 bases between the two ends. Germline lookup yields CDR1 KGHSH and CDR2 LQKENI. The length of the CDR3 is 18 residues. The CDR3 nucleotides are TGTGCCAGCTCACCCCTGGTTGGGAGGGGAAACTCGAACACTGAAGCTTTCTTT. Translated, it gives CASSPLVGRGNSNTEAFF.

To note about this clone: The sample contains more than one DNA sequence encoding this CDR3. V usage is TRBV5-1 and J usage is TRBJ1-1; D gene unclear. CDR1 and CDR2 from the germline V gene are SGHRS and YFSETQ. The V end was cut by 0 bases, the J end by 0 bases, with 9 bases between. The CDR3 runs to 15 residues. CDR3 sequence: CASSLGAGLNTEAFF. CDR3 DNA: TGCGCCAGCAGCTTGGGTGCGGGCCTGAACACTGAAGCTTTCTTT.

The chain has TRBV29-1 and TRBJ2-5; 7 bases agree with TRBD1. The V segment lost 5 bases and the J segment 5 bases; nucleotides outside the gene matches: 8. Germline lookup yields CDR1 SQVTM and CDR2 ANQGSEA. The CDR3 contains 13 residues. The CDR3 protein is CSVRDSVRETQYF. CDR3 in DNA: TGCAGCGTTAGGGACAGTGTGAGGGAGACCCAGTACTTC.

The chain joins TRBV5-4 to TRBJ2-3, with 9 bases that match TRBD2. Per the germline V gene, CDR1 is SGHNT and CDR2 is YYREEE (reference sequence). Losses at the gene ends were 4 bases for V and 5 bases for J; bases not matched to a gene: 2. The CDR3 is made up of 13 amino acids. The CDR3 DNA is TGTGCCAGCAGCGAAGCGGGAGGAGATACGCAGTATTTT. Amino acid sequence: CASSEAGGDTQYF. Full variable domain (remainder filled in from reference TRBV5-4 and TRBJ2-3): ETGVTQSPTHLIKTRGQQVTLRCSSQSGHNTVSWYQQALGQGPQFIFQYYREEENGRGNFPPRFSGLQFPNYSSELNVNALELDDSALYLCASSEAGGDTQYFGPGTRLTVL.

The chain couples TRBV11-1 to TRBJ1-1; no clear D. Deletions cut 6 bases from V and 7 bases from J, with 12 bases between. Germline CDR1 reads SGHAT; CDR2 reads FQDESV (reference sequence). The CDR3 runs 12 residues. The DNA of the CDR3 is TGTGCCAGCAGTCAGGCCTTTGGTGAAGCTTTCTTT. It yields the protein CASSQAFGEAFF.

This chain links TRBV29-1 with TRBJ1-1; possible D gene TRBD1, 5 bases. The V gene lost 4 bases and the J gene lost 1 base, with 13 bases spanning the gap. Germline V gene sequence: CDR1 SQVTM, CDR2 ANQGSEA. This CDR3 is 14 amino acids long. The CDR3 DNA follows: TGCAGCGTTGCCGGGGGGTTGGGGAACACTGAAGCTTTCTTT. This codes for CSVAGGLGNTEAFF.

The rearrangement uses TRBV6-5 and TRBJ2-5, with a tentative D call TRBD2 (5 bases). V was trimmed by 4 bases and J by 1 base, leaving 7 bases between them. CDR3 length equals 13 residues. The germline V gene encodes CDR1 MNHEY and CDR2 SVGAGI. The CDR3 DNA reads as TGTGCCAGCAGTTGGGAGCCCCAAGAGACCCAGTACTTC. Translated, it gives CASSWEPQETQYF.

V and J are TRBV7-8 and TRBJ1-2, with TRBD1 matching 7 bases. The length of the CDR3 is 15 residues. V lost 0 bases, J lost 8 bases, and 9 bases stayed unmatched. In germline, CDR1 is SGHVS, CDR2 FQNEAQ. CDR3 nucleotide sequence: TGTGCCAGCAGCTTAGCCCCCCACAGGGGCTACGGCTACACCTTC. This gives the protein CASSLAPHRGYGYTF.

CDR3 DNA sequence: TGTGCCAGCAGTTACTCGAATCTAGGAGGCGAGACCCAGTACTTC. As protein: CASSYSNLGGETQYF. The chain recombines TRBV6-5 with TRBJ2-5, with TRBD2 as a possible D gene (5 bases). The CDR3 spans 15 residues. V was pared by 0 bases and J by 5 bases, with 13 bases between. In germline, CDR1 is MNHEY, CDR2 SVGAGI.

The chain is built from TRBV6-2 or TRBV6-3 and TRBJ1-1; D is ambiguous. V was cut by 4 bases and J by 4 bases, with 10 bases left in between. CDR1 is MNHEY and CDR2 is SVGEGT in the germline V gene. The CDR3 runs to 13 residues. The CDR3 region is CASSSTGSTEAFF. For the CDR3, the DNA is TGTGCCAGCAGTTCGACGGGGAGCACTGAAGCTTTCTTT.

The chain uses TRBV7-9 and TRBJ1-5; 10 nucleotides line up with TRBD1. Trimming cost V 1 base and J 8 bases; bases outside gene matches: 8. Germline V gene sequence: CDR1 SEHNR, CDR2 FQNEAQ (reference sequence). There are 16 residues in the CDR3. The CDR3 bases are TGTGCCAGCAGCTTAGGGGACAGGGGAGGGGGAGAGCCCCAGCATTTT. It translates to CASSLGDRGGGEPQHF.

The CDR3 DNA follows: TGTGCCAGCAGCTCCAGCGGTTCCTACAATGAGCAGTTCTTC. This gives the protein CASSSSGSYNEQFF. This rearrangement joins TRBV11-2 to TRBJ2-1; perhaps TRBD2 as D (5 bases). Germline V gene sequence: CDR1 SGHAT, CDR2 FQNNGV. V shed 4 bases and J shed 1 base, with 8 bases lying between them. CDR3 length equals 14 residues.